These 2 T cell receptor beta chains were all obtained from the same sample, sequenced in a study of T cell responses to AZD1222 COVID-19 vaccine. Only in-frame clones appear in the TCRdb table, and some are missing; sequencing was by immunoSEQ multiplex PCR. The sample consists of approximately 110,000 clones, about nine tenths of them appearing once. The sample here was peripheral blood, taken on day 0 of AZD1222 vaccination. Source of these receptors: an adult in good health.

The chain joins TRBV5-1 to TRBJ1-2, with 9 bases matching TRBD1. The CDR3 runs to 14 residues. Germline V gene sequence: CDR1 SGHRS, CDR2 YFSETQ. The ends lost 4 bases at V and 4 bases at J; junction bases unmatched: 5. CDR3 bases: TGCGCCAGCAGCGCGGACAGGGGCGGCTATGGCTACACCTTC. Amino acid sequence: CASSADRGGYGYTF.

The rearrangement joins TRBV24-1 to TRBJ2-2; the match to TRBD2 covers 7 bases. The length of the CDR3 is 16 residues. Germline trimming cut 5 bases from V and 0 bases from J; bases unmatched to any gene: 5. CDR1 and CDR2 from the germline V gene are KGHDR and SFDVKD. CDR3 sequence reads: CATSVTGGPNTGELFF. The CDR3 DNA reads TGTGCCACCAGTGTGACGGGGGGTCCGAACACCGGGGAGCTGTTTTTT.